This passage covers 23 T cell receptor beta chains from one sample sequenced in a study of shared clonotypes between healthy human individuals. Measured with immunoSEQ multiplex PCR; TCRdb has only the in-frame clones, and not every one. Of 2,100,000 or so clones in the sample, 90% to 97% were seen once. What was sequenced was naive CD4+ T cells sorted from blood. Subset reported: CD45RA+ positively selected. All receptors derive from a man between 18 and 35 years old in good health.

In this sample, this clone turned up once. The genes are TRBV5-6 and TRBJ2-4, with TRBD1 matching over 7 bases. This CDR3 spans 15 amino acids. Germline CDR1 SGHDT, CDR2 YYEEEE. V shed 4 bases and J 4 bases; nucleotides not matched to a gene: 8. CDR3 region: CASSPLGTAKNIQYF. CDR3 nucleotide sequence: TGTGCCAGCAGCCCACTCGGGACAGCGAAAAACATTCAGTACTTC.

This rearrangement joins TRBV2 to TRBJ2-7, with unresolved D. CDR1 SNHLY and CDR2 FYNNEI come from the germline V gene. V lost 7 bases and J lost 4, with 11 bases in between. The CDR3 contains 12 residues. CDR3 nucleotide sequence: TGTGCCAGCACCATAGGCGTGTACGAGCAGTACTTC. The encoded protein is CASTIGVYEQYF.

The gene calls are TRBV2 and TRBJ2-7, with a tentative D call TRBD2 (7 bases). V was cut by 10 bases and J by 1 base, with 14 bases left in between. The CDR3 is 13 amino acids. Germline V lookup: CDR1 SNHLY, CDR2 FYNNEI. The CDR3 nucleotides read TGTGCCACCTGGCGGGGGCCGTCCTACGAGCAGTACTTC. Protein sequence: CATWRGPSYEQYF.

Remarks on this clone: Within the sample, other DNA sequences also encode this same CDR3. The genes are TRBV6-1 and TRBJ1-5; unclear D gene. CDR1 and CDR2 from the germline V gene are MNHNS and SASEGT. The CDR3 extends over 15 amino acids. V shed 1 base and J shed 2 bases, with 9 bases lying between them. The CDR3 DNA follows: TGTGCCAGCAGTGAAGGCCCCTGGGGCAATCAGCCCCAGCATTTT. Translating it yields CASSEGPWGNQPQHF.

Comment on this clone: Distinct nucleotide sequences in the sample also encode this CDR3. The V call is TRBV6-5, the J call TRBJ2-1, with D unresolved. The V end lost 6 bases, the J end lost 2 bases, and 8 bases lay between the germline ends. CDR1 and CDR2 from the germline V gene are MNHEY and SVGAGI. The CDR3 loop spans 13 amino acids. In DNA, the CDR3 is TGTGCCAGCAGCCGGACCACCTACAATGAGCAGTTCTTC. Translating gives CASSRTTYNEQFF.

The V gene is TRBV9, the J gene TRBJ2-2; D gene unclear. In germline, CDR1 is SGDLS, CDR2 YYNGEE. Deletions cut 2 bases from V and 2 bases from J, with 13 bases between. CDR3 size: 16 residues. This chain's CDR3 is CASSVGPVLNTGELFF. CDR3 bases: TGTGCCAGCAGCGTTGGCCCCGTTCTAAACACCGGGGAGCTGTTTTTT.

The chain employs TRBV27 and TRBJ1-1, with 8 bases that match TRBD1. There are 15 residues in the CDR3. After removal of 0 bases from V and 3 bases from J, the junction contained 3 bases not matched to a gene. Germline V gene sequence: CDR1 MNHEY, CDR2 SMNVEV (reference sequence). As DNA, the CDR3 is TGTGCCAGCAGTTTATCTGCAGGGGGCCACACTGAAGCTTTCTTT. Amino acid sequence: CASSLSAGGHTEAFF.

The chain couples TRBV6-8 to TRBJ1-4; D gene uncertain. The CDR3 is made up of 11 amino acids. Trimming took off 5 bases at V and 2 bases at J, with 0 bases between the two ends. In germline, CDR1 is MNHGY, CDR2 SAAAGT. In nucleotides, the CDR3 is TGTGCCAGCAGTACTAATGAAAAACTGTTTTTT. Residues: CASSTNEKLFF.

The chain recombines TRBV10-3 with TRBJ1-5, with D hard to call. Trimming shortened V by 0 bases and J by 3 bases, and 9 bases separated the two germline ends. Germline V gene sequence: CDR1 ENHRY, CDR2 SYGVKD. This CDR3 is built from 15 residues. CDR3 nucleotides: TGTGCCATCAGTGAGTCGAGTGGAAACAATCAGCCCCAGCATTTT. It translates to CAISESSGNNQPQHF.

The V gene is TRBV5-1, the J gene TRBJ2-7; 7 nucleotides line up with TRBD1. The CDR3 consists of 18 residues. The V and J ends lost 5 bases and 5 bases, in that order; junction bases with no gene match: 22. Germline V gene sequence: CDR1 SGHRS, CDR2 YFSETQ. The CDR3 loop reads CASRIGSQKHLQGNEQYF. The CDR3 DNA sequence: TGCGCCAGCAGGATCGGATCCCAAAAACATTTACAGGGGAACGAGCAGTACTTC.

The rearrangement uses TRBV10-1 and TRBJ2-7, with 7 nucleotides matching TRBD1. There are 15 residues in the CDR3. Germline CDR1 is WNHNN and CDR2 is SYGVQD (reference sequence). Trimming cost V 0 bases and J 1 base; bases outside gene matches: 3. The chain's CDR3 is CASSESVTGSYEQYF. The DNA of the CDR3 is TGCGCCAGCAGTGAGTCTGTGACAGGGTCCTACGAGCAGTACTTC.

This clone is a singleton in its sample. The same CDR3 is also encoded by other DNA sequences in this sample. This rearrangement joins TRBV5-1 to TRBJ1-1; the D is unclear. Germline V lookup: CDR1 SGHRS, CDR2 YFSETQ. There are 12 residues in the CDR3. V gave up 0 bases and J gave up 6 bases, with 6 bases separating them. The CDR3 protein is CASSLEGAEAFF. The CDR3, as DNA: TGCGCCAGCAGCTTGGAGGGCGCTGAAGCTTTCTTT. Drawing the rest from reference TRBV5-1 and TRBJ1-1, the complete variable domain is KAGVTQTPRYLIKTRGQQVTLSCSPISGHRSVSWYQQTPGQGLQFLFEYFSETQRNKGNFPGRFSGRQFSNSRSEMNVSTLELGDSALYLCASSLEGAEAFFGQGTRLTVV.

The V call is TRBV7-2, the J call TRBJ2-2; tentatively, D is TRBD2 (6 bases). CDR1 and CDR2 from the germline V gene are SGHTA and FQGNSA. V was pared by 5 bases and J by 1 base, with 14 bases between. The CDR3 extends over 16 amino acids. The CDR3 reads CASSRRRAGNTGELFF. CDR3 bases: TGTGCCAGCAGCCGCCGGAGGGCCGGGAACACCGGGGAGCTGTTTTTT.

In regard to this clone: The sample carries other DNA sequences with the same CDR3. The V call is TRBV6-5, the J call TRBJ2-2, with 10 bases aligning to TRBD1. V shed 6 bases, J shed 5 bases, and the junction held 6 bases outside the gene matches. Germline CDR1 MNHEY, CDR2 SVGAGI. The CDR3 totals 15 residues. For the CDR3, the DNA is TGTGCCAGCAGCCTGGACAGGGGGGGTACCGGGGAGCTGTTTTTT. This encodes CASSLDRGGTGELFF.

This sequence joins TRBV10-3 and TRBJ2-1; D call uncertain. This CDR3 is 15 amino acids long. Germline V lookup: CDR1 ENHRY, CDR2 SYGVKD. Trimming removed 0 bases from V and 6 bases from J, with 12 bases in between. CDR3 sequence: CAISESVVSGNEQFF. In DNA form, the CDR3 reads TGTGCCATCAGTGAGTCTGTAGTCTCAGGCAATGAGCAGTTCTTC.

The genes are TRBV18 and TRBJ2-7, with 10 bases lining up with TRBD1. Germline CDR1 reads KGHSH; CDR2 reads LQKENI. The CDR3 contains 18 residues. J gave up 3 bases and V 1 base, and 12 bases lay outside the gene matches. The CDR3 DNA is TGTGCCAGCTCACCACGGGACAGGGGCGTCCGTGGCATCTACGAGCAGTACTTC. Translation: CASSPRDRGVRGIYEQYF.

The chain has TRBV5-1 and TRBJ2-1; a weak D match, TRBD2 (6 bases). CDR3 size: 18 residues. The V gene lost 1 base and the J gene lost 2 bases, with 19 bases spanning the gap. Germline values: CDR1 SGHRS, CDR2 YFSETQ. CDR3 loop: CASSLREKEGKTYNEQFF. In DNA, the CDR3 is TGCGCCAGCAGCTTGAGGGAGAAGGAGGGGAAAACCTACAATGAGCAGTTCTTC.

V is TRBV20-1 and J is TRBJ1-2; D is uncertain. The CDR3 has 10 amino acids. V was trimmed by 6 bases and J by 1 base, leaving 3 bases between them. Germline-derived CDR1 and CDR2 are DFQATT and SNEGSKA (reference sequence). CDR3 in amino acids: CSAYNYGYTF. The CDR3, as DNA: TGCAGTGCCTATAACTATGGCTACACCTTC.

The rearrangement joins TRBV6-5 to TRBJ1-6; possibly TRBD1 for D (6 bases). Germline V gene data show CDR1 as MNHEY and CDR2 as SVGAGI. V lost 1 base, J lost 6 bases, and 10 bases lay in between. CDR3 length: 15 amino acids. The CDR3 is CASSYLGGGNSPLHF. The CDR3, as DNA: TGTGCCAGCAGTTACTTAGGGGGGGGTAATTCACCCCTCCACTTT.

The chain is built from TRBV11-2 and TRBJ1-1, with D possibly being TRBD1 (5 bases). The CDR3 is made up of 15 amino acids. V was cut by 1 base and J by 3 bases, with 12 bases left in between. Per the germline V gene, CDR1 is SGHAT and CDR2 is FQNNGV. The CDR3 loop reads CASSLGSSGHTEAFF. The CDR3 nucleotides are TGTGCCAGCAGCTTAGGATCCTCGGGGCACACTGAAGCTTTCTTT.

The V call is TRBV5-1, the J call TRBJ2-5; 15 bases fit TRBD2. The trim removed 4 bases at V and 4 bases at J, leaving 5 bases unmatched. The CDR3 length is 16 residues. Per germline, CDR1 SGHRS and CDR2 YFSETQ. The CDR3 reads CASSNGLAGGGETQYF. CDR3 bases: TGCGCCAGCAGCAACGGACTAGCGGGAGGGGGAGAGACCCAGTACTTC.

The chain has TRBV5-1 and TRBJ2-3; TRBD2 aligns across 10 bases. The germline V gene has CDR1 SGHRS and CDR2 YFSETQ. CDR3 length equals 16 residues. V lost 4 bases, J lost 4 bases, and 9 bases stayed unmatched. CDR3 loop: CASSHPGLAKPDTQYF. As DNA, the CDR3 is TGCGCCAGCAGCCACCCGGGACTAGCGAAGCCAGATACGCAGTATTTT.

CDR3 coding DNA: TGCGCCAGCAGCTTTCTTACCGGACTAGCGGGACCTCTCGGGGCAGATACGCAGTATTTT. Its translation: CASSFLTGLAGPLGADTQYF. This chain joins TRBV5-1 and TRBJ2-3; 12 bases fit TRBD2. The CDR3 consists of 20 residues. Germline V lookup: CDR1 SGHRS, CDR2 YFSETQ. V trimming: 2 bases; J trimming: 4 bases; junction bases outside the gene matches: 17.